Below, 5 T cell receptor beta chains from the same sample are listed, as sequenced in a study of CD8 T cells in ankylosing spondylitis. TCRdb re-derived calls from the 5' RACE reads in MiXCR, one entry per CDR3 protein. Of fewer than 180,000 distinct CDR3 sequences in the sample, around two fifths were seen once. Source material: synovial fluid, either unsorted or a sorted T cell fraction (not recorded which). These receptors came from a male donor with ankylosing spondylitis.

This clonotype was recorded a few times. The V call is TRBV9, the J call TRBJ1-2, with a tentative D call TRBD1 (5 bases). V gave up 3 bases and J gave up 4 bases, with 13 bases separating them. The CDR3 length is 14 residues. Germline CDR1 and CDR2: SGDLS and YYNGEE. The CDR3 region is CASSGYGGGYGYTF. In DNA, the CDR3 is TGTGCCAGCAGCGGATACGGGGGGGGCTATGGCTACACCTTC.

This clonotype was observed a handful of times. V is TRBV27 and J is TRBJ1-1; TRBD1 might be the D (5 bases). Per the germline V gene, CDR1 is MNHEY and CDR2 is SMNVEV (reference sequence). The CDR3 covers 13 residues. Trimming left V 3 bases short and J 6 bases short, with 11 bases between. CDR3 coding DNA: TGTGCCAGCAGTTTTTCAGGGTCCTCTGAAGCTTTCTTT. It codes for CASSFSGSSEAFF.

The rearrangement joins TRBV25-1 to TRBJ1-1; TRBD1 aligns across 9 bases. The germline CDR1 and CDR2 sequences are MGHDK and SYGVNS. CDR3 length equals 14 residues. Trimming took 7 bases from V and 8 from J; bases not matched to a gene: 11. The CDR3 here is CASTPSGTGREAFF. In nucleotides, the CDR3 is TGTGCCAGCACCCCCTCCGGGACAGGGAGAGAAGCTTTCTTT.

This clonotype came up a few times. The chain uses TRBV12-5 and TRBJ2-3, with D unresolved. The CDR3 covers 12 residues. The germline CDR1 and CDR2 sequences are LGHNT and FRNRAP. V shed 5 bases and J shed 7 bases, with 10 bases lying between them. The CDR3 DNA reads TGTGCTAGTGGTACAAACTTCCATACGCAGTATTTT. This gives the protein CASGTNFHTQYF.

The chain employs TRBV15 and TRBJ2-2; maybe TRBD2 (6 bases). The CDR3 has 16 amino acids. V gave up 5 bases and J gave up 2 bases, with 15 bases separating them. Germline assignment: CDR1 LNHNV and CDR2 YYDKDF (reference sequence). This chain's CDR3 is CATSRSGLSNTGELFF. CDR3 sequence (DNA): TGTGCCACCAGCCGCTCGGGACTGAGCAACACCGGGGAGCTGTTTTTT.